This T cell receptor beta chain was identified in a study of cytomegalovirus exposure and HLA in healthy donors. Overall study results and limits: Earlier findings revealed that most TCR beta V segments proved productive either about 90% or about 30% of the time.

With 60 Vbeta and 13 Jbeta primers, the PCR was carried out. Measured with immunoSEQ multiplex PCR; TCRdb has only the in-frame clones, and not every one. The sample comprises 180,000 or so clones, roughly 80% of which are singletons, and 0.75% to 0.9% rests with the top ten. Germline V gene lookup returns CDR1 SGHVS and CDR2 FQNEAQ. The CDR3 runs 13 residues. The V and J ends lost 11 bases and 2 bases respectively, with 15 bases between them. This clone was found once. The antigen is undetermined. The sample comprised PBMCs. J is TRBJ1-2 and V is TRBV7-8, with a weak D call TRBD1 (6 bases). The source of this sequence is a woman younger than 35 in good health and CMV-seronegative. CDR3 coding DNA: TGTGCCGTAAACGAGGGGGGGAACTATGGCTACACCTTC. Protein product: CAVNEGGNYGYTF.